The next 12 T cell receptor beta chains were all read from a single sample in a study of a mutant IDH1 vaccine in newly diagnosed glioma. These receptors have no known antigen. Here immunoSEQ multiplex PCR was the method, and the copy in TCRdb shows in-frame clones only, minus some. The table includes around 50,000 clones, 78% detected once. The time point is: week 5, during vaccination. Each dose of the vaccine consisted of 300 ug of mutant IDH1 20-mer peptide, with topical imiquimod. This specimen was PBMCs, taken from a glioma patient whose treatment included an IDH1 peptide vaccine. The source of these receptors is a man aged 50 or older with glioma.

The CDR3 DNA is TGTGCCAGCAGCCCAAGCGGCGGGGGCACCGGGGAGCTGTTTTTT. Its translation is CASSPSGGGTGELFF. The chain joins TRBV7-3 to TRBJ2-2; 7 bases map to TRBD2. The CDR3 has 15 amino acids. V trimming: 5 bases; J trimming: 4 bases; junction bases outside the gene matches: 7. Germline loops: CDR1 SGHTA, CDR2 FQGTGA.

The V call is TRBV5-3, the J call TRBJ2-7, with 7 nucleotides matching TRBD2. TRBV5-3 is identified as an open reading frame with a role that is uncertain. With 5 bases clipped from V and 4 bases from J, the junction kept 18 bases outside the gene matches. The CDR3 consists of 17 residues. The CDR3 bases are TGTGCCAGAAGAAAGGTCGACAAGCGGGGTCAAACATACGAGCAGTACTTC. It is translated as CARRKVDKRGQTYEQYF.

V is TRBV21-1 and J is TRBJ2-5; the DNA was not used to check the table's D call, TRBD2. TRBV21-1 corresponds to a pseudogene. The CDR3 is 14 amino acids. CDR3 amino acids: CASSKARFQETQYF. CDR3 nucleotide sequence: TGTGCCAGCAGCAAAGCGCGTTTCCAAGAGACCCAGTACTTC.

The DNA for the CDR3 is TGTGCCAGCAGCCAGCAACTCGGACGGGGGGGACCACACACAGATACGCAGTATTTT. This gives the protein CASSQQLGRGGPHTDTQYF. J is TRBJ2-3 and V is TRBV14; 8 bases are a match to TRBD2. V gave up 3 bases and J gave up 2 bases; unmatched junction bases: 16. Germline CDR1 is SGHDN and CDR2 is FVKESK. The CDR3 consists of 19 residues. Together with reference TRBV14 and TRBJ2-3, the CDR3 gives the full variable domain: EAGVTQFPSHSVIEKGQTVTLRCDPISGHDNLYWYRRVMGKEIKFLLHFVKESKQDESGMPNNRFLAERTGGTYSTLKVQPAELEDSGVYFCASSQQLGRGGPHTDTQYFGPGTRLTVL.

The V call is TRBV19, the J call TRBJ1-5; D gene ambiguous. Trimming took 1 base from V and 3 from J, leaving 10 bases between them. Germline V CDR1 and CDR2: LNHDA, SQIVND (reference sequence). This CDR3 has 15 amino acids. CDR3 region: CASSIGGRFNQPQHF. CDR3 DNA sequence: TGTGCCAGTAGTATAGGTGGCAGATTCAATCAGCCCCAGCATTTT.

The CDR3: CASKVEQFF. The CDR3 coding sequence is TGTGCCAGCAAAGTGGAGCAGTTCTTC. This chain uses TRBV2 with TRBJ2-1; D is unclear. The CDR3 has 9 amino acids. CDR1 is SNHLY, CDR2 FYNNEI, per germline. The V gene lost 7 bases and the J gene lost 10 bases, with 5 bases spanning the gap.

V and J are TRBV5-1 and TRBJ2-3, with TRBD1 as a possible D gene (6 bases). The CDR3 runs to 13 residues. V lost 4 bases and J lost 3, with 9 bases in between. CDR1 and CDR2 from the germline V gene are SGHRS and YFSETQ. Written as DNA, the CDR3 is TGCGCCAGCAGCCCCGGACAGACAGATACGCAGTATTTT. This gives the protein CASSPGQTDTQYF.

This clone has only a few counts. The rearrangement links TRBV18 to TRBJ1-1; unclear D gene. The CDR3 consists of 15 residues. In germline, CDR1 is KGHSH, CDR2 LQKENI. Between the trimmed V and J ends, which lost 3 bases and 3 bases, there was a span of 14 bases. CDR3 in DNA: TGTGCCAGCTCACCCCGAGGAGGGTCGGACACTGAAGCTTTCTTT. Amino acid sequence: CASSPRGGSDTEAFF. Combining the CDR3 with reference TRBV18 and TRBJ1-1 gives the whole variable domain NAGVMQNPRHLVRRRGQEARLRCSPMKGHSHVYWYRQLPEEGLKFMVYLQKENIIDESGMPKERFSAEFPKEGPSILRIQQVVRGDSAAYFCASSPRGGSDTEAFFGQGTRLTVV.

This clone was observed many times. The chain links TRBV30 to TRBJ1-4; unclear D gene. The CDR3 spans 13 residues. V was cut by 3 bases and J by 8 bases, with 13 bases left in between. CDR1 GTSNPN and CDR2 SVGIG come from the germline V gene (reference sequence). CDR3 DNA sequence: TGTGCCTGGAGAAAAACGCTGGAGGAAAAACTGTTTTTT. This encodes CAWRKTLEEKLFF.

The CDR3 loop is CASSPLSGGGTDTQYF. The CDR3 region has the DNA TGTGCCAGCAGCCCCCTGTCGGGGGGCGGAACAGATACGCAGTATTTT. The chain employs TRBV5-6 and TRBJ2-3; perhaps TRBD2 as D (7 bases). This CDR3 has 16 amino acids. CDR1 is SGHDT and CDR2 is YYEEEE in the germline V gene. The ends were cut back, 4 bases at V and 3 bases at J, with 18 bases in the middle.

This clone appeared a few times. Other DNA sequences in the sample encode the same CDR3. The J gene is TRBJ2-7, the V gene TRBV5-1; 7 nucleotides agree with TRBD2. The CDR3 is 15 amino acids. The V and J ends lost 0 bases and 2 bases, in that order; junction bases with no gene match: 5. Germline V gives CDR1 SGHRS, CDR2 YFSETQ. The CDR3 nucleotides are TGCGCCAGCAGCTTGGCCGGGACTAACGCCTACGAGCAGTACTTC. This encodes CASSLAGTNAYEQYF.

This clone was found once. CDR3 residues: CASSYSQPGTYGYTF. The CDR3 DNA sequence: TGTGCCAGCAGTTACTCACAGCCAGGGACATATGGCTACACCTTC. V gene TRBV6-5 combines with J gene TRBJ1-2; tentatively, D is TRBD1 (6 bases). There are 15 residues in the CDR3. The V gene lost 0 bases and the J gene lost 5 bases, with 13 bases spanning the gap. Germline CDR1 MNHEY, CDR2 SVGAGI.